This T cell receptor (beta chain) was recovered during a study of T cell clusters in autoimmune cytopenias. Study information: TRB sequencing had a median approximately 50,000 reads and 2,000 to 3,000 distinct clonotypes per sample. Points from the study as a whole: Primary autoimmune cytopenia patients appeared to lack physiological T cell clusters present in healthy donors.

CDR3 length: 14 amino acids. Per the germline V gene, CDR1 is KGHSH and CDR2 is LQKENI. TRB amplification used 200 to 250 ng of peripheral blood genomic DNA. As concerns this clonotype: As yet, its antigen is unknown.

TRB was amplified by touch-down multiplex PCR, primer pools A and B combined. From its re-call of the multiplex PCR reads, TCRdb lists each CDR3 protein once, without DNA. This sample's table has roughly 3,000 distinct CDR3 sequences. The rearrangement uses TRBV18 and TRBJ2-7; lacking DNA, the TRBD2 call made by TCRdb goes unchecked. This clonotype originated in a human donor with an autoimmune cytopenia or autoimmune hepatitis (not recorded which). Sequenced: peripheral blood. CDR3 sequence: CASSTAGLAYEQYF. Drawing the rest from reference TRBV18 and TRBJ2-7, the complete variable domain is NAGVMQNPRHLVRRRGQEARLRCSPMKGHSHVYWYRQLPEEGLKFMVYLQKENIIDESGMPKERFSAEFPKEGPSILRIQQVVRGDSAAYFCASSTAGLAYEQYFGPGTRLTVT.